The present T cell receptor beta chain was sequenced within a study of blood T cell repertoires in COVID-19. Study summary: Sites across the United States, Italy and Spain contributed samples from acute and convalescent COVID-19.

Patients in Seattle were enrolled during active infection, then followed longitudinally. Profiling relied on immunoSEQ multiplex PCR, and the TCRdb table lists in-frame clones only, not all of them. The repertoire includes approximately 70,000 clones, about 91% of them detected once, and 6% to 7.5% sits in the top ten. Germline CDR1 is SGHVS and CDR2 is FNYEAQ. CDR3 length: 13 amino acids. The V gene lost 6 bases and the J gene lost 1 base, with 9 bases spanning the gap. The genes are TRBV7-6 and TRBJ1-1; tentative D call: TRBD1 (6 bases). The sequence was obtained from a middle-aged man with COVID-19, enrolled during active disease. Material: peripheral blood. The CDR3 DNA follows: TGTGCCAGCAGTAGGGACAAGAACACTGAAGCTTTCTTT. Translation gives CASSRDKNTEAFF.